The 7 T cell receptor beta chains in this list originate from one sample, sequenced in a study of CD4 and CD8 cells across lung adenocarcinoma regions. TCRdb re-called the PCR reads with MiXCR, one entry per CDR3 protein. The top ten clones hold roughly 96% of a sample with just over 7,500 distinct CDR3 sequences, roughly 44% of them seen once. Sequencing was done on a sample of CD8+ T cells from the center of a lung tumor. The source of these receptors is a male donor with lung adenocarcinoma. The CD4 and CD8 labels of this study may be unreliable.

The V and J genes are TRBV19 and TRBJ2-7; 7 nucleotides align to TRBD2. CDR3 length: 13 residues. The trim removed 10 bases at V and 4 bases at J, leaving 10 bases unmatched. Germline V gene lookup returns CDR1 LNHDA and CDR2 SQIVND (reference sequence). In DNA, the CDR3 is TGTGCCACCTCATCGTCCGGGGGGTACGAGCAGTACTTC. It encodes CATSSSGGYEQYF.

This clonotype was observed a handful of times. The chain joins TRBV11-2 to TRBJ2-7; D not resolved. The CDR3 length is 14 residues. The V end was cut by 1 base, the J end by 4 bases, with 11 bases between. Germline-derived CDR1 and CDR2 are SGHAT and FQNNGV. In nucleotides, the CDR3 is TGTGCCAGCAGCTTAGTCCAGGCGTCTTACGAGCAGTACTTC. Its protein is CASSLVQASYEQYF.

V usage is TRBV27 and J usage is TRBJ2-5, with D uncertain. This CDR3 contains 12 residues. Germline lookup yields CDR1 MNHEY and CDR2 SMNVEV (reference sequence). V shed 4 bases and J shed 4 bases, with 7 bases lying between them. In DNA form, the CDR3 reads TGTGCCAGCAGTTCACCTGCAGAGACCCAGTACTTC. Translating it yields CASSSPAETQYF.

Turning to this clonotype: The CDR3 end shows no conserved phenylalanine or tryptophan, and so a read error is likely. This chain uses TRBV6-1 with TRBJ2-1; 12 bases are shared with TRBD2. CDR1 is MNHNS and CDR2 is SASEGT in the germline V gene. Losses at the gene ends were 2 bases for V and 6 bases for J; bases not matched to a gene: 5. The CDR3 extends over 16 amino acids. The CDR3 DNA follows: TGTGCCAGCAGTGAAACGTGGACTAGCGGGACCAATGAGCAGTTCTAT. Encoded protein: CASSETWTSGTNEQFY.

There are many counts of this clonotype. This sequence joins TRBV6-1 and TRBJ1-3; D call uncertain. This CDR3 spans 15 amino acids. Germline V gene sequence: CDR1 MNHNS, CDR2 SASEGT. V shed 7 bases and J shed 0 bases, with 13 bases lying between them. CDR3 protein: CASKEVSASGNTIYF. DNA for the CDR3: TGTGCCAGCAAAGAGGTCAGCGCCTCTGGAAACACCATATATTTT.

The V gene is TRBV6-4, the J gene TRBJ2-1; TRBD1 matches at 8 bases. The germline gives CDR1 MRHNA, CDR2 SNTAGT. V was clipped by 6 bases and J by 8 bases; unmatched bases: 6. The CDR3 sequence is 13 residues long. CDR3 region: CASRGQGVHEQFF. The CDR3 bases are TGTGCCAGCAGAGGACAGGGAGTCCATGAGCAGTTCTTC.

The V gene is TRBV27, the J gene TRBJ2-7; D call uncertain. There are 14 residues in the CDR3. Trimming took 6 bases from V and 2 from J, leaving 14 bases between them. Germline assignment: CDR1 MNHEY and CDR2 SMNVEV (reference sequence). The CDR3 is CASSRALSPYEQYF. For the CDR3, the DNA is TGTGCCAGCAGCCGGGCCCTGAGCCCCTACGAGCAGTACTTC.